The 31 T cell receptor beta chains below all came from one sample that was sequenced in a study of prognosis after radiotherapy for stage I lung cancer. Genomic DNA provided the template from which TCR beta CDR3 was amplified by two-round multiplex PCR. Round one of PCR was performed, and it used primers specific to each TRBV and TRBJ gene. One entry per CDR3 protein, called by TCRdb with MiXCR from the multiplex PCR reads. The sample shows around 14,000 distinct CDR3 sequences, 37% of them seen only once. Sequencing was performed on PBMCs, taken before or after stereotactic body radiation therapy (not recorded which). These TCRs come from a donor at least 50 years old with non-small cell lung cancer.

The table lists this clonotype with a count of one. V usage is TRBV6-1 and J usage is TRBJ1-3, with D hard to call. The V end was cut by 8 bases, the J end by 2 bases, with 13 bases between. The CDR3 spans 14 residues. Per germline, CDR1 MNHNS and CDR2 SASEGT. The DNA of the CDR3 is TGTGCCAGCTACATCCCAATAGCTGGAAACACCATATATTTT. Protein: CASYIPIAGNTIYF.

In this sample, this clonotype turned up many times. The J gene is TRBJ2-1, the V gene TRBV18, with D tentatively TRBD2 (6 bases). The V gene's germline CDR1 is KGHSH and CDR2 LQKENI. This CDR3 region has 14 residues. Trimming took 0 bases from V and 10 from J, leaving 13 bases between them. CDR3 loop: CASSPPYGGNEQFF. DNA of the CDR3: TGTGCCAGCTCACCACCGTATGGGGGGAACGAGCAGTTCTTC.

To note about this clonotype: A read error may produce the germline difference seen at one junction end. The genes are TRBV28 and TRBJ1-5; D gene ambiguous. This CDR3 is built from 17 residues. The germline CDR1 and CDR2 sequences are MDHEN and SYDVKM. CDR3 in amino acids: CASRDEYPRFGNQPQNF. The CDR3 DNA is TGTGCCAGCAGGGACGAATACCCGCGGTTTGGCAATCAGCCCCAGAATTTT.

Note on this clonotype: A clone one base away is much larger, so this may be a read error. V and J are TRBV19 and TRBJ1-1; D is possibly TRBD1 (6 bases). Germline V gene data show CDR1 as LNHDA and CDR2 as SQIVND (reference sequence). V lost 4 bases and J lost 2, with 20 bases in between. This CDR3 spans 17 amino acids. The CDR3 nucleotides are TGTGCCAGTAGTAATGTCAGGGGCCCCTATCCAAACACTGAAGCTTTCTTT. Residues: CASSNVRGPYPNTEAFF. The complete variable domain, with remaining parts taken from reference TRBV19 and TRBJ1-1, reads DGGITQSPKYLFRKEGQNVTLSCEQNLNHDAMYWYRQDPGQGLRLIYYSQIVNDFQKGDIAEGYSVSREKKESFPLTVTSAQKNPTAFYLCASSNVRGPYPNTEAFFGQGTRLTVV.

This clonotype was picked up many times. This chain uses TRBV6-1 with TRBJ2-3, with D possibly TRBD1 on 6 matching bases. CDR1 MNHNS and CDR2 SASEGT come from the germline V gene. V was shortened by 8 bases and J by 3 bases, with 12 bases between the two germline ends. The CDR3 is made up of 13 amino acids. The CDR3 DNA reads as TGTGCCAGCCAAGCGGACAGAACAGATACGCAGTATTTT. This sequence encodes CASQADRTDTQYF.

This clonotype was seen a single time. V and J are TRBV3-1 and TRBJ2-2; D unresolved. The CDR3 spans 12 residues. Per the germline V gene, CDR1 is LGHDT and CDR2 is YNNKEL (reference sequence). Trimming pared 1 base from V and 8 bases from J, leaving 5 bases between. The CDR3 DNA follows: TGTGCCAGCAGCCAAGTGAGGGGGGAGCTGTTTTTT. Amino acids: CASSQVRGELFF.

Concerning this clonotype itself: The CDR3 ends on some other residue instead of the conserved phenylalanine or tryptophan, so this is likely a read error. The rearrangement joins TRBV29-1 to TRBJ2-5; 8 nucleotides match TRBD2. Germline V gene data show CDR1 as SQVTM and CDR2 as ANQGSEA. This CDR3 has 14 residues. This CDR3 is CSVTTLADQETQYL. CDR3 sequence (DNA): TGCAGCGTCACTACACTAGCGGACCAAGAAACCCAGTACTTA.

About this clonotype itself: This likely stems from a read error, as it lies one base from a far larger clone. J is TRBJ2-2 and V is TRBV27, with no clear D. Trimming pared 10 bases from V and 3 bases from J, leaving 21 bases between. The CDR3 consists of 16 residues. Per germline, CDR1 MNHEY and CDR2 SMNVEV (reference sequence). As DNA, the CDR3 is TGTGCCACCGCTGATCCCGTAGGCAGCTACACCGGGGAGCTGTTTTTT. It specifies CATADPVGSYTGELFF.

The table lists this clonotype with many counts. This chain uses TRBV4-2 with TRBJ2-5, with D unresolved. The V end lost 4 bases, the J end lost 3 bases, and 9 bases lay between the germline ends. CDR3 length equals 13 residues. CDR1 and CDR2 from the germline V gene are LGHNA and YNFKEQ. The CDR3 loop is CASSPNPEETQYF. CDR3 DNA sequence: TGTGCCAGCAGCCCAAACCCCGAAGAGACCCAGTACTTC.

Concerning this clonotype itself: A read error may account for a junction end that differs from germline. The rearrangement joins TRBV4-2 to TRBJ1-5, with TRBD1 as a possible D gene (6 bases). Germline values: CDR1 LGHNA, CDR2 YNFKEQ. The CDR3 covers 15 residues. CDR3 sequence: CAISQAGAGDHPQHF. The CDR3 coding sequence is TGTGCCATCAGCCAAGCAGGGGCGGGTGATCATCCCCAGCATTTT.

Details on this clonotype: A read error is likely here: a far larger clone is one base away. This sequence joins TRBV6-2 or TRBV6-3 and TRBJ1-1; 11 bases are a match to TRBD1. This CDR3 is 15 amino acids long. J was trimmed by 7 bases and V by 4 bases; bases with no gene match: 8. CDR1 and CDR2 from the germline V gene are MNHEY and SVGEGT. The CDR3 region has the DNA TGTGCCAGCAGTTTGGGAGGACAGGGGGCTTATGAAGCTTTCTTT. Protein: CASSLGGQGAYEAFF.

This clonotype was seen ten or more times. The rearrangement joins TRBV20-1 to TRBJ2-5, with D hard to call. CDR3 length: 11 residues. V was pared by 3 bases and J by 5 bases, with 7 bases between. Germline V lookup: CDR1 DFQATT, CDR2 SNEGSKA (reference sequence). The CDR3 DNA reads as TGCAGTGCTAGGACCGTCGAGACCCAGTACTTC. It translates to CSARTVETQYF.

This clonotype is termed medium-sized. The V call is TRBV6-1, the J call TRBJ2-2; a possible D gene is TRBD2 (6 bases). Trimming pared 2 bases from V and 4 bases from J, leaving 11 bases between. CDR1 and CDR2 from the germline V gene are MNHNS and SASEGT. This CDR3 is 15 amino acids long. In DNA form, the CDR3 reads TGTGCCAGCAGTGAAAAGGAGGGTTTCACCGGGGAGCTGTTTTTT. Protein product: CASSEKEGFTGELFF.

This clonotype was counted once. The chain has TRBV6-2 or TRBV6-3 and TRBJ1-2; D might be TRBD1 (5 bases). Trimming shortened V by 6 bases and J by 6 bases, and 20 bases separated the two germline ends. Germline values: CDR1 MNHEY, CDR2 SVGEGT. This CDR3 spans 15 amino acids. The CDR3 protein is CASSAGGRVFDGYTF. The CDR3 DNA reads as TGTGCCAGCAGCGCAGGTGGCAGGGTCTTCGATGGCTACACCTTC.

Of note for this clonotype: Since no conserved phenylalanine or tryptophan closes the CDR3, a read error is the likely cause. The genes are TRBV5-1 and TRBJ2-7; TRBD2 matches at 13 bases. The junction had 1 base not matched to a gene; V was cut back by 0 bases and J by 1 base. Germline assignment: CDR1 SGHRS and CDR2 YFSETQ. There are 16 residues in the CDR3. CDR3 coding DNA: TGCGCCAGCAGCTTGGCGGGACTAGCGGGATCCTACGAGCAGTACCCC. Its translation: CASSLAGLAGSYEQYP.

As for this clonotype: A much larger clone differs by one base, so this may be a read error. CDR3 sequence: CSSSPGTGGRAEAFF. The CDR3 DNA reads as TGTTCCAGCTCACCGGGGACAGGGGGTCGAGCTGAAGCTTTCTTT. This chain connects TRBV18 to TRBJ1-1, with 11 bases matching TRBD1. The CDR3 is 15 amino acids. The germline V gene encodes CDR1 KGHSH and CDR2 LQKENI.

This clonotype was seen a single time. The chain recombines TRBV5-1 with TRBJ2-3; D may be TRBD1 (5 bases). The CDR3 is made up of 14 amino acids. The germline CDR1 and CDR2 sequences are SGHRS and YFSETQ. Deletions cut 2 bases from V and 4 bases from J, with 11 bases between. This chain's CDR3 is CASSLEQGADTQYF. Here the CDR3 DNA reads TGCGCCAGCAGCTTAGAGCAGGGCGCAGATACGCAGTATTTT.

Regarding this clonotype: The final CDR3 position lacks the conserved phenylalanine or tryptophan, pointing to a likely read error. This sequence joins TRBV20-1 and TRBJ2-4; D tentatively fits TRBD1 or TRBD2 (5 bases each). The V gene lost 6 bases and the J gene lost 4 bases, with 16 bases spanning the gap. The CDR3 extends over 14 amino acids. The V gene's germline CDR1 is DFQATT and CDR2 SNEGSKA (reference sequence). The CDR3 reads CSARDGYGKNIQYL. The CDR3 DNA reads TGCAGTGCCCGGGACGGGTATGGTAAAAACATTCAGTACTTA.

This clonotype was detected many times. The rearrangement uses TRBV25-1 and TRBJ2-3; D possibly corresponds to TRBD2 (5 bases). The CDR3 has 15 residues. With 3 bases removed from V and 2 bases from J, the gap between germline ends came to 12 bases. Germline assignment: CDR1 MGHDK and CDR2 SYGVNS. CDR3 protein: CASSERADYTDTQYF. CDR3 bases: TGTGCCAGCAGTGAGAGGGCAGATTACACAGATACGCAGTATTTT. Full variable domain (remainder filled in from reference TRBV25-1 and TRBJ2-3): EADIYQTPRYLVIGTGKKITLECSQTMGHDKMYWYQQDPGMELHLIHYSYGVNSTEKGDLSSESTVSRIRTEHFPLTLESARPSHTSQYLCASSERADYTDTQYFGPGTRLTVL.

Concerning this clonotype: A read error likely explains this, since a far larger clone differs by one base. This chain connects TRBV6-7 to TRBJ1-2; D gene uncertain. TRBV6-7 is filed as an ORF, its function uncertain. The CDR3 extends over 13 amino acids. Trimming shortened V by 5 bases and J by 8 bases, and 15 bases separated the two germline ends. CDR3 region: CASSAHVVRGYTF. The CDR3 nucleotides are TGTGCCAGCAGTGCTCACGTCGTTAGGGGCTACACCTTC.

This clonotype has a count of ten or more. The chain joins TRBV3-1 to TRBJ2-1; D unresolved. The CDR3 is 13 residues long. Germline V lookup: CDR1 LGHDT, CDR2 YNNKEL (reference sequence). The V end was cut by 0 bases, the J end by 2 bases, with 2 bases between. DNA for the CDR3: TGTGCCAGCAGCCAAGATGCCTACAATGAGCAGTTCTTC. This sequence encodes CASSQDAYNEQFF.

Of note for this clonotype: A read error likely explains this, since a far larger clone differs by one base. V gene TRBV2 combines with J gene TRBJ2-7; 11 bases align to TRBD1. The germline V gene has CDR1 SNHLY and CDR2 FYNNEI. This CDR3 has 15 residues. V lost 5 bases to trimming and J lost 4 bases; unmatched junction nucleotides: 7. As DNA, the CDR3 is TGTGCCAGCAGTTCCTGGACAGGGGGCCATTACGAGCAGTACTTC. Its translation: CASSSWTGGHYEQYF.

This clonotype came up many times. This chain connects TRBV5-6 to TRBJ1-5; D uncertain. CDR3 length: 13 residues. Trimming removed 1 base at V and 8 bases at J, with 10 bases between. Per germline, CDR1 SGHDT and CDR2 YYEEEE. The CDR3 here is CASSLSTSKPQHF. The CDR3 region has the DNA TGTGCCAGCAGCTTGAGCACGTCGAAGCCCCAGCATTTT.

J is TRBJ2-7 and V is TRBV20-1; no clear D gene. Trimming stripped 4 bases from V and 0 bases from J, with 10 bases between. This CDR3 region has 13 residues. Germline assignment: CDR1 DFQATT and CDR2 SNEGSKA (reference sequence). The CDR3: CSAIGANSYEQYF. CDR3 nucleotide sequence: TGCAGTGCTATCGGAGCAAACTCCTACGAGCAGTACTTC.

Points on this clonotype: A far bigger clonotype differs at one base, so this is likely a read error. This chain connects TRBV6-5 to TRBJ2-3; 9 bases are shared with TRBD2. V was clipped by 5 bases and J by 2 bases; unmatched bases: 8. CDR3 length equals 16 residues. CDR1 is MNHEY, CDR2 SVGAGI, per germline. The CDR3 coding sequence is TGTGCCAGCAGTGGAGGAGCGGGGGGTTCCACAGATACGCAGTATTTT. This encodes CASSGGAGGSTDTQYF.

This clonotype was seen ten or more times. Here the CDR3 reads CASSLPGRVNEQYF. The CDR3 bases are TGTGCCAGCAGTTTACCGGGACGAGTGAACGAGCAGTACTTC. The V and J genes are TRBV27 and TRBJ2-7; TRBD1 or TRBD2 may be the D gene (5 bases each). Germline V gene data show CDR1 as MNHEY and CDR2 as SMNVEV (reference sequence). This CDR3 is built from 14 residues. The V gene lost 2 bases and the J gene lost 5 bases, with 13 bases spanning the gap.

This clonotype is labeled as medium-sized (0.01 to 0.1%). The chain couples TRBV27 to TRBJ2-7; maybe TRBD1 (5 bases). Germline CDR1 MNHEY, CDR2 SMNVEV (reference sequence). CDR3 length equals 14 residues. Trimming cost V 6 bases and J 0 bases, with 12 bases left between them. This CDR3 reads CASSQGLSSYEQYF. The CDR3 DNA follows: TGTGCCAGCAGCCAGGGCCTGAGCTCCTACGAGCAGTACTTC.

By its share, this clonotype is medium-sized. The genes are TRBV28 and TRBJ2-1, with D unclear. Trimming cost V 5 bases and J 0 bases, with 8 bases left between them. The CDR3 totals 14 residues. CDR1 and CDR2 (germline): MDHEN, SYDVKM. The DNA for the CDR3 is TGTGCCAGCAGTCTCAGAAGCTCCTACAATGAGCAGTTCTTC. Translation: CASSLRSSYNEQFF.

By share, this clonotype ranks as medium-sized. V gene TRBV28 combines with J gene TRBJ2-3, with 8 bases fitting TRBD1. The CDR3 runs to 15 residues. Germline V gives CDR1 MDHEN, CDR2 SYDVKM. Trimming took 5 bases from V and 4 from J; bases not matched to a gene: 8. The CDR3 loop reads CASSPGGQVADTQYF. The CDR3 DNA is TGTGCCAGCAGTCCAGGGGGACAGGTCGCAGATACGCAGTATTTT.

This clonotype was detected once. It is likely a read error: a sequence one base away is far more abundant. This CDR3 is CARSFNTGGQHEQFF. In DNA form, the CDR3 reads TGTGCCAGAAGCTTTAACACAGGGGGTCAACATGAGCAGTTCTTC. This chain connects TRBV7-9 to TRBJ2-1, with 8 bases that match TRBD1. The CDR3 length is 15 residues. Germline V gives CDR1 SEHNR, CDR2 FQNEAQ (reference sequence).

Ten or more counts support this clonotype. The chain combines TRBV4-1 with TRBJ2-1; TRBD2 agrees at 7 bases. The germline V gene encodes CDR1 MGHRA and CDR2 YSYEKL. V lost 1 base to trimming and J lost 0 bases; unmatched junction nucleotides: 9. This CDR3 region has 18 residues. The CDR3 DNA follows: TGCGCCAGCAGCCAAGTTTTGGGCGGGAGCGGCTCCTACAATGAGCAGTTCTTC. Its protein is CASSQVLGGSGSYNEQFF.